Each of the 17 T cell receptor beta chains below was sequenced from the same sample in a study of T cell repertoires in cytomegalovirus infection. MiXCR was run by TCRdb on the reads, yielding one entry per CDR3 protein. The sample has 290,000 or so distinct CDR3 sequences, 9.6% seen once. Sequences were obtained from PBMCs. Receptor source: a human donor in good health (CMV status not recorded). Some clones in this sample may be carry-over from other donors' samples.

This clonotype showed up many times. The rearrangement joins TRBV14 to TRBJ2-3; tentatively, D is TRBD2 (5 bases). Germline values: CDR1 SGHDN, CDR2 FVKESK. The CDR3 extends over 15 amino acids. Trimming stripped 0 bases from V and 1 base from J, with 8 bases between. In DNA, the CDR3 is TGTGCCAGCAGCCAAGAAAAGCGGCGCACAGATACGCAGTATTTT. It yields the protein CASSQEKRRTDTQYF.

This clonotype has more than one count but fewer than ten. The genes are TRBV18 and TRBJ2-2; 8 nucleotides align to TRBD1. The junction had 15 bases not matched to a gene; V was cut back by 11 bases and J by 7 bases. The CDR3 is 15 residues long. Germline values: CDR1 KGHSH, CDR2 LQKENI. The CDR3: CASLLTRGPHGELFF. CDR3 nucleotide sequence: TGTGCCTCTCTCCTCACCAGGGGGCCCCACGGGGAGCTGTTTTTT.

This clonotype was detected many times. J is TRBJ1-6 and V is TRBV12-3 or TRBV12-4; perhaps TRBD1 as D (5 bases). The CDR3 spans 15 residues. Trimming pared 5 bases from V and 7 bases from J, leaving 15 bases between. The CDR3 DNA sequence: TGTGCCAGCAGTGAAGGTGGGACGGTGAATTCACCCCTCCACTTT. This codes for CASSEGGTVNSPLHF.

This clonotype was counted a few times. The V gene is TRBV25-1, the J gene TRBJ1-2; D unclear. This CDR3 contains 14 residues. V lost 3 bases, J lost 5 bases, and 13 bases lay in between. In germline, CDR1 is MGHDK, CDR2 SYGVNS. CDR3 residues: CASSDWTGVYGYTF. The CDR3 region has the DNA TGTGCCAGCAGTGATTGGACCGGAGTTTATGGCTACACCTTC.

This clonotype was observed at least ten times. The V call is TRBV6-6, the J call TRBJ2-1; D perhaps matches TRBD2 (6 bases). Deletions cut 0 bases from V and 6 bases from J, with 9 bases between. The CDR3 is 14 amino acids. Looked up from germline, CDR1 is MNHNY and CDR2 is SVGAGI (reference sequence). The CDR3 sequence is CASSYSIGGNEQFF. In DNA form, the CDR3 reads TGTGCCAGCAGTTACTCGATCGGGGGCAATGAGCAGTTCTTC.

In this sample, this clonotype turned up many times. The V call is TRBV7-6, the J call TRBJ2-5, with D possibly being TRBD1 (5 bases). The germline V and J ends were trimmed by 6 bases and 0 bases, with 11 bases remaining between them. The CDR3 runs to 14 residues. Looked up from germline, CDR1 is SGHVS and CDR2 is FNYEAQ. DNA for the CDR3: TGTGCCAGCAGTTCGACAGTGTACCAAGAGACCCAGTACTTC. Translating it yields CASSSTVYQETQYF.

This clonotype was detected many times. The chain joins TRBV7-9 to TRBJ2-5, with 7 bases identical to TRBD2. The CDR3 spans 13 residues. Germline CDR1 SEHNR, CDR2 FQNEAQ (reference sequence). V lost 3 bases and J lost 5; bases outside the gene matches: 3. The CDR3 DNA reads TGTGCCAGCAGCTTGGGAGGGTACGAGACCCAGTACTTC. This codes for CASSLGGYETQYF.

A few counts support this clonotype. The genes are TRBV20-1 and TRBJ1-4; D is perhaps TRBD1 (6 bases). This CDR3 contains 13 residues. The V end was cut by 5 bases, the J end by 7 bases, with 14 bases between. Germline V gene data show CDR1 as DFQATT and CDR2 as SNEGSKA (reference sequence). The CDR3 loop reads CSALDSRREKLFF. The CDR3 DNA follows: TGCAGTGCTTTGGACAGCAGGCGTGAAAAACTGTTTTTT.

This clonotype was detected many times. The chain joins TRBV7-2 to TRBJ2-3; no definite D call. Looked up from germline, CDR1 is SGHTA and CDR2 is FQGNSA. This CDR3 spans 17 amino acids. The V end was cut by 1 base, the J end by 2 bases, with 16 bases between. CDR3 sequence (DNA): TGTGCCAGCAGCTTAGGAGGTCGCTCAACTCCCACAGATACGCAGTATTTT. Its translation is CASSLGGRSTPTDTQYF.

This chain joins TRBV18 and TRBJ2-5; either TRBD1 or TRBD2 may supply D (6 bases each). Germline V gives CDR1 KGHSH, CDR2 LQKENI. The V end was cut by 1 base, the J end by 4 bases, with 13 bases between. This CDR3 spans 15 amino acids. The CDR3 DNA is TGTGCCAGCTCACCACAACCCGGGGGCGGAGAGACCCAGTACTTC. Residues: CASSPQPGGGETQYF.

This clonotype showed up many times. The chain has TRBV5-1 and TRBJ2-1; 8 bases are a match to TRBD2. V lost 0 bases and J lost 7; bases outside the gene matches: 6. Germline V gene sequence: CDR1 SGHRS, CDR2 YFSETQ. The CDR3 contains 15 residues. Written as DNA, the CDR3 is TGCGCCAGCAGCTTGGCAGCGGGGGAGAGGAATGAGCAGTTCTTC. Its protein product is CASSLAAGERNEQFF.

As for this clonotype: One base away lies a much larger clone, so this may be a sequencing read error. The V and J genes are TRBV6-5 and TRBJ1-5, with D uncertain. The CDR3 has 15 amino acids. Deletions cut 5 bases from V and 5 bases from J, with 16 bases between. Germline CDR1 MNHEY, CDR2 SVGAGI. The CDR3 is CASSPGITNYQPQHF. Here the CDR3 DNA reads TGTGCCAGCAGTCCCGGGATAACGAATTATCAGCCCCAGCATTTT.

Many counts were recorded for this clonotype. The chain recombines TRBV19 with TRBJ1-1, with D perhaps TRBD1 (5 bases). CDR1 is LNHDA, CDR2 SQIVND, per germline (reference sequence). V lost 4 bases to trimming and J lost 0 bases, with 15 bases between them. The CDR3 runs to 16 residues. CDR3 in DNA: TGTGCCAGTAGTAAGGCGCCAAGACAGATGAACACTGAAGCTTTCTTT. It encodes CASSKAPRQMNTEAFF.

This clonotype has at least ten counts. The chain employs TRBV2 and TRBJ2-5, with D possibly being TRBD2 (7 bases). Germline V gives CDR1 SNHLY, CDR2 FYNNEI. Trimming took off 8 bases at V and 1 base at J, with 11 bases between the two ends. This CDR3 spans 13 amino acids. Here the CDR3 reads CASRRGGQETQYF. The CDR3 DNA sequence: TGTGCCAGCCGGAGGGGGGGCCAAGAGACCCAGTACTTC.

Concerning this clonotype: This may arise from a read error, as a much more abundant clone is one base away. In nucleotides, the CDR3 is TGCAGCGTTGCAGGACTAGCGGGGGGGCGTGGAGAGACCCCGTACTTC. Protein sequence: CSVAGLAGGRGETPYF. The rearrangement uses TRBV29-1 and TRBJ2-5; 15 nucleotides match TRBD2. There are 16 residues in the CDR3. Per the germline V gene, CDR1 is SQVTM and CDR2 is ANQGSEA.

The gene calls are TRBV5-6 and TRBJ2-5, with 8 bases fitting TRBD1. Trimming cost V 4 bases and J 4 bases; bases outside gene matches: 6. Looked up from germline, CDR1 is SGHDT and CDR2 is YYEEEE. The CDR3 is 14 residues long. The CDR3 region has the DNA TGTGCCAGCAGCCCCGGGACAGGAGCAGAGACCCAGTACTTC. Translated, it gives CASSPGTGAETQYF.

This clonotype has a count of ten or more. The CDR3 sequence: CASRGTTGPDTQYF. In DNA form, the CDR3 reads TGTGCCAGCAGGGGGACGACGGGGCCAGATACGCAGTATTTT. The rearrangement uses TRBV28 and TRBJ2-3; D may be TRBD1 or TRBD2 (5 bases each). V was shortened by 6 bases and J by 4 bases, with 14 bases between the two germline ends. Germline-derived CDR1 and CDR2 are MDHEN and SYDVKM. This CDR3 comprises 14 residues.